This TCR beta chain is drawn from a study of blood T cell repertoires in COVID-19. The ends were cut back, 4 bases at V and 5 bases at J, with 15 bases in the middle. The CDR3 length is 14 residues. In germline, CDR1 is LGHDT, CDR2 YNNKEL (reference sequence). Only in-frame clones appear in the TCRdb table, and some are missing; sequencing was by immunoSEQ multiplex PCR. The table records about 150,000 clones, under 85% of them present only once. Sequenced: peripheral blood. V gene TRBV3-1 (or the pseudogene TRBV3-2) combines with J gene TRBJ2-7; D remains unclear. The sequence was obtained from a man aged 45-65 years with active or convalescent COVID-19. This CDR3 reads CASSPQFVSDEQYF. Written as DNA, the CDR3 is TGTGCCAGCAGCCCACAGTTTGTGTCCGACGAGCAGTACTTC.